The sequence of this T cell receptor (beta chain) was determined in a study of response to subunit inactivated influenza vaccine. Study-wide findings and caveats: The authors suggested that every seasonal influenza vaccination recruits few new T cells.

This CDR3 has 14 amino acids. V lost 5 bases and J lost 4, with 11 bases in between. Germline values: CDR1 MDHEN, CDR2 SYDVKM. One entry per CDR3 protein, called by TCRdb with MiXCR from the RT-PCR reads. The sample shows about 500,000 distinct CDR3 sequences, 16% of them seen only once. Details on this clonotype: The antigen remains undetermined.

This TCR came from a man aged 45-69 years who received an inactivated influenza vaccine. The chain carries TRBV28 and TRBJ2-2; perhaps TRBD2 as D (5 bases). Here the sequenced sample was CD4+ T cells sorted from PBMCs, taken roughly 24 months after vaccination. The CDR3 sequence is CASSTPGFTGELFF. The CDR3 bases are TGTGCCAGCAGTACCCCGGGGTTCACCGGGGAGCTGTTTTTT. Full variable domain (missing parts from reference TRBV28 and TRBJ2-2): DVKVTQSSRYLVKRTGEKVFLECVQDMDHENMFWYRQDPGLGLRLIYFSYDVKMKEKGDIPEGYSVSREKKERFSLILESASTNQTSMYLCASSTPGFTGELFFGEGSRLTVL.